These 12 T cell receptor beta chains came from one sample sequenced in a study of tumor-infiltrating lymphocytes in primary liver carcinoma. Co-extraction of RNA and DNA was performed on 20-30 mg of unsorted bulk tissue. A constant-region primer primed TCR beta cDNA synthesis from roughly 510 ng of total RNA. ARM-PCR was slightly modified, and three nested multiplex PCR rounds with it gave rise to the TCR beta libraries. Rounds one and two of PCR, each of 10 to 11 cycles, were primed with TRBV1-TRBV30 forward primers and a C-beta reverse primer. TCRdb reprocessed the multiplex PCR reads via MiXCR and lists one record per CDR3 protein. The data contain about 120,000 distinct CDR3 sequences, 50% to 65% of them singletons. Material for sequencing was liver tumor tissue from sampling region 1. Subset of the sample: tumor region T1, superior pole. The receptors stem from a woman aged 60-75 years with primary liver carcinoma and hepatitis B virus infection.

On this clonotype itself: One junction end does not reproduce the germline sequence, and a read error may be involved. The CDR3 nucleotides are TGTGCCAGCAGTCGAAGACGGGGGACAGAGGGATTCCCAGTGGGGGCCAACGTCCCGACTTTC. This translates into CASSRRRGTEGFPVGANVPTF. The chain joins TRBV11-2 to TRBJ2-6, with D tentatively TRBD1 (7 bases). The CDR3 is 21 amino acids. The germline CDR1 and CDR2 sequences are SGHAT and FQNNGV. Full variable domain (remainder filled in from reference TRBV11-2 and TRBJ2-6): EAGVAQSPRYKIIEKRQSVAFWCNPISGHATLYWYQQILGQGPKLLIQFQNNGVVDDSQLPKDRFSAERLKGVDSTLKIQPAKLEDSAVYLCASSRRRGTEGFPVGANVPTFGAGSRLTVL.

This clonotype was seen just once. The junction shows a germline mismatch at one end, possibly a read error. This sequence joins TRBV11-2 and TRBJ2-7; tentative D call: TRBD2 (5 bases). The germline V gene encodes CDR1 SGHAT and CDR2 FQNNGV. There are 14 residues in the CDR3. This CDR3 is CVSSRQADSYEQYF. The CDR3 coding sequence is TGTGTCAGCAGTCGGCAAGCGGACTCCTACGAGCAGTACTTC.

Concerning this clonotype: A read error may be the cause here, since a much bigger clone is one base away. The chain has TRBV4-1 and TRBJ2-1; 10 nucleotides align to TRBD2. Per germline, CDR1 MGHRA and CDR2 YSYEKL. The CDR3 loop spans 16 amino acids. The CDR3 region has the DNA TGCGCCAGGAGCCAAGGCTCCAGCGGGAGGGCCAGGGAGCAGTTCTTC. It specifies CARSQGSSGRAREQFF.

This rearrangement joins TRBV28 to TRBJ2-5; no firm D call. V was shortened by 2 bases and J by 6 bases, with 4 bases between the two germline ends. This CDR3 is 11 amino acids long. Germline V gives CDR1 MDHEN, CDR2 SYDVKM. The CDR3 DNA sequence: TGTGCCAGCAGTTTAGGGCAGACCCAGTACTTC. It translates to CASSLGQTQYF.

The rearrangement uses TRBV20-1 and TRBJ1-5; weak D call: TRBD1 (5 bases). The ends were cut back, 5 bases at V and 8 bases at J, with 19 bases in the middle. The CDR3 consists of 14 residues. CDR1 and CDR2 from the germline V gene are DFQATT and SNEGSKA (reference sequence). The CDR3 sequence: CSAGAATMVEPQHF. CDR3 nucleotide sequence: TGCAGTGCTGGGGCAGCAACAATGGTGGAGCCCCAGCATTTT.

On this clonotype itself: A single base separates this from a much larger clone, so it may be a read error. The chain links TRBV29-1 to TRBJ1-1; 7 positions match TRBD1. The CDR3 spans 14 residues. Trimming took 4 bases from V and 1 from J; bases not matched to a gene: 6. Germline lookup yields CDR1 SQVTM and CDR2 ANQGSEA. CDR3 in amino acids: CSVVRGQPNTEAFF. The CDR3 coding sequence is TGCAGCGTTGTGAGGGGGCAGCCGAACACTGAAGCTTTCTTT.

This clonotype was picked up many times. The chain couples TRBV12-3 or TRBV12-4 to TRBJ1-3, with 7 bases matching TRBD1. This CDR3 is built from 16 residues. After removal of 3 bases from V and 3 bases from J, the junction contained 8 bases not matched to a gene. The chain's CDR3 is CASSLRGTVIGNTIYF. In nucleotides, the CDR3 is TGTGCCAGCAGTTTGCGAGGGACAGTAATTGGAAACACCATATATTTT.

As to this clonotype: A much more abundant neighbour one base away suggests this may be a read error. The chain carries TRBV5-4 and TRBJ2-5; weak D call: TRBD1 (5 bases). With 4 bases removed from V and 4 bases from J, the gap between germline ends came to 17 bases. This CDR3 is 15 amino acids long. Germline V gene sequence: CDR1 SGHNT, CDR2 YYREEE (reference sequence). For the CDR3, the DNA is TGTGCCAGCAGCCCAATGGTAGGGGAAAGAGAGACCCAGTACTTC. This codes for CASSPMVGERETQYF.

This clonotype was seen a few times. CDR3 sequence (DNA): TGTGCCTGGAGACAGGACAGCCTAAGCGAAAAACTGTTTTTT. Protein product: CAWRQDSLSEKLFF. This chain uses TRBV30 with TRBJ1-4; D perhaps matches TRBD1 (6 bases). CDR1 and CDR2 from the germline V gene are GTSNPN and SVGIG (reference sequence). Trimming removed 3 bases from V and 8 bases from J, with 16 bases in between. The CDR3 sequence is 14 residues long.

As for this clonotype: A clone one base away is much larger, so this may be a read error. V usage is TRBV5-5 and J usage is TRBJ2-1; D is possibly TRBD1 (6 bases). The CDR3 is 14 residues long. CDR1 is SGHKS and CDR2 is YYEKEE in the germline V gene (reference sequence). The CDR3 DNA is TGTGCCAGGAGCTTGGGCAGGGGTTACAATGAGCAGTTCTTC. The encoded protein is CARSLGRGYNEQFF.

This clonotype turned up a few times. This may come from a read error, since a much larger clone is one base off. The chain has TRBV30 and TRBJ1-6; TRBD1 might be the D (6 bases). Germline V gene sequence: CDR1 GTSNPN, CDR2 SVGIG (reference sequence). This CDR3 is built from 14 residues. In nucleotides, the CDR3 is TGTGCCCGGGGGGGGCCGTTGATGAATTCACCCCTCCGCTTT. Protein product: CARGGPLMNSPLRF.

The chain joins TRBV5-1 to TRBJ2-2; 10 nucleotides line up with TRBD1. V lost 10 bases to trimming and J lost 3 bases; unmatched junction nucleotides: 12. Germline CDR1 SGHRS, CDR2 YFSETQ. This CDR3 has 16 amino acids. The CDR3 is CAVRLTGGADTGELFF. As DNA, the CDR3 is TGCGCCGTTCGCCTGACAGGGGGCGCGGACACCGGGGAGCTGTTTTTT.